The 3 T cell receptor beta chains reported below all come from one sample, sequenced in a study of monozygotic twins with inflammatory bowel disease. TCRdb reprocessed the 5' RACE reads; each CDR3 protein has one entry and no DNA is given. The sample table includes over 350,000 distinct CDR3 sequences. The sequencing sample was made of blood. The receptors derive from a human donor with ulcerative colitis or Crohn's disease, or a healthy co-twin of an affected twin (not recorded which).

The gene calls are TRBV7-8 and TRBJ1-6. The CDR3 is 14 residues long. Per germline, CDR1 SGHVS and CDR2 FQNEAQ. The CDR3 loop reads CASSLIRGPSPLHF.

V and J are TRBV18 and TRBJ2-3. CDR3 size: 15 residues. Germline V gives CDR1 KGHSH, CDR2 LQKENI. The CDR3: CASSPPIGVVDTQYF.

The chain is built from TRBV7-6 and TRBJ1-1. The CDR3 contains 12 residues. Germline V gives CDR1 SGHVS, CDR2 FNYEAQ. CDR3 loop: CASSSMGTEAFF.